This T cell receptor beta chain was captured in a study of blood T cell dynamics during melanoma immunotherapy. The V end lost 2 bases, the J end lost 6 bases, and 7 bases lay between the germline ends. Germline CDR1 reads SGDLS; CDR2 reads YYNGEE. CDR3 length equals 12 residues. TCRdb keeps only in-frame clones here, not all; method: immunoSEQ multiplex PCR. The profile shows 9,500 to 13,000 clones, around 89% of them singletons. Regarding time point: pre-treatment baseline. One draw preceded checkpoint blockade; another followed its first cycle at week 3. Sequences were derived from blood, sampled from a patient treated with checkpoint blockade. This sequence was found in a human donor with melanoma. The chain employs TRBV9 and TRBJ2-3, with D unclear. The CDR3 is CASSVSADTQYF. CDR3 nucleotide sequence: TGTGCCAGCAGCGTTAGTGCGGATACGCAGTATTTT.